This TCR beta chain comes out of a study of blood T cell repertoires in COVID-19 (dated by TCRdb to 2018 to 2021). Describing the broader study: Samples covering the acute and convalescent phases of COVID-19 were provided by collaborators in the United States, Italy and Spain. Deeply sampled blood TCRbeta repertoires from subjects exposed to, actively infected with, or recovered from COVID-19 were included in the dataset. Nearly every sample came with metadata listing a de-identified subject ID, COVID-19 status, age in years and sex. Where available, HLA class I and class II types were obtained from metadata supplied by the sample provider rather than from assay-based typing. A freely available public database, intended as a resource for researchers studying the immune response to SARS-CoV-2, is where the repertoires were released. The prospective study material was composed of cDNA or gDNA derived from T cells, B-cell-depleted T cells, or PBMCs. The samples were drawn from two sources: the first 160 participants of the ongoing ImmuneRACE study, and 1,254 subjects contributed by 6 global collaborators. What the authors observed across the whole study: How much clinical and demographic metadata was included differed by source and by participant, and the metadata was provided uncurated.

A second Seattle source provided samples from volunteer blood donors who had recovered from COVID-19. Each collaborating institution followed its own protocols to collect whole blood in K2EDTA tubes. For TCRbeta analysis, collaborators shipped samples in one of three forms: frozen whole blood, isolated PBMCs, or DNA extracted from either of those sample types. In regard to this clone: Its antigen is currently not known. Base qualities are not at hand, and no much larger clone is one base apart.

TCRbeta CDR3 regions were amplified from genomic DNA by means of the immunoSEQ Assay, a bias-controlled multiplex PCR. On the study's bioinformatics: The number of nucleated cells in each sample was estimated from the amplification of reference gene primers within the assay. Sequence reads were collapsed and filtered to measure the absolute abundance of every unique TCRbeta CDR3 rearrangement. Productive Simpson clonality was computed per sample as the square root of Simpson's diversity index over productive rearrangements. TCRdb holds this immuneACCESS table with in-frame rearrangements only. Some clones are missing; in checked studies, unresolved V genes explain under half, and the rest has no known cause. The D gene and trimming were derived from the DNA, and the V and J assignments and clone size from that table. The table for this sample lists around 200,000 clones; just under 90% of them were counted only once. The ten largest clonotypes hold about 1% of the sample.

V and J are trimmed by 5 bases and 3 bases, and the gene matches miss 4 bases of the junction. CDR1 PRHDT and CDR2 FYEKMQ are derived from the germline V gene (reference sequence). The CDR3 runs 15 amino acids, cysteine and phenylalanine included. Only CDR3 DNA remains: 45 bases, in frame from the first base. The source material was peripheral blood. This clonotype was obtained from a woman aged 18-29 years who had recovered from COVID-19. The sequence joins TRBV13 to TRBJ2-1; 10 junctional bases match TRBD1. The DNA reads as follows: TGTGCCAGCAGCGGGGGACAGGGGCGCTACAATGAGCAGTTCTTC. It is translated as CASSGGQGRYNEQFF.